The rows below give T cell receptor beta chains drawn from one sample of a study of OX40 agonist ivuxolimab in advanced cancers. Profiling relied on immunoSEQ multiplex PCR, and the TCRdb table lists in-frame clones only, not all of them. The data contain roughly 28,000 clones, roughly 87% of them seen just once; the ten biggest clones take up around 15%. Specimen: CD4+ or CD8+ T cells sorted from blood, collected in a trial of the OX40 agonist ivuxolimab. The receptors derive from an adult with an advanced solid tumor such as melanoma, head and neck, liver or kidney cancer. Each CDR3 is given with its conserved first and last residue. The D gene is left open where the match is weak. Clone size is stated in some rows and not others, as once, few, many or a class when expanded.

abundance	v_gene	j_gene	d_gene	CDR3aa	CDR3nt
.	TRBV4-1	TRBJ2-1	TRBD1	CASSHWTGGQYNEQFF	TGCGCCAGCAGCCATTGGACAGGCGGCCAATACAATGAGCAGTTCTTC
.	TRBV28	TRBJ2-3	TRBD2	CASSPLAGGRTDTQYF	TGTGCCAGCAGTCCCCTCGCGGGGGGCCGGACAGATACGCAGTATTTT
.	TRBV28	TRBJ1-2	TRBD1	CASSLRTGNYGYTF	TGTGCCAGCAGTTTAAGGACAGGGAACTATGGCTACACCTTC
.	TRBV27	TRBJ2-2	TRBD2	CASSFLLAGKNGELFF	TGTGCCAGCAGTTTCTTACTAGCGGGTAAAAACGGGGAGCTGTTTTTT
.	TRBV28	TRBJ2-7	.	CATGEGQSYEQYF	TGTGCCACCGGAGAGGGGCAGTCCTACGAGCAGTACTTC
.	TRBV7-9	TRBJ2-1	TRBD2	CASSQREYHNEQFF	TGTGCCAGCAGCCAGCGGGAGTACCACAATGAGCAGTTCTTC
.	TRBV5-5	TRBJ2-5	TRBD2	CASSLAQGLAGLQETQYF	TGTGCCAGCAGCTTGGCCCAGGGGCTAGCGGGGTTGCAAGAGACCCAGTACTTC
.	TRBV11-3	TRBJ2-2	TRBD1	CASSDNRGLVAGELFF	TGTGCCAGCAGCGACAACAGGGGGCTCGTGGCCGGGGAGCTGTTTTTT
.	TRBV20-1	TRBJ2-7	.	CGGSRGHEQYF	TGTGGAGGGTCTCGGGGCCACGAGCAGTACTTC
.	TRBV6-4	TRBJ1-2	TRBD1	CASSGGTDGIYGYTF	TGTGCCAGCAGTGGAGGGACAGACGGGATCTATGGCTACACCTTC
.	TRBV7-9	TRBJ2-2	.	CASSLGGLNTGELFF	TGTGCCAGCAGCTTAGGAGGACTAAACACCGGGGAGCTGTTTTTT
once	TRBV27	TRBJ2-1	.	CASSLSAANNEQFF	TGTGCCAGCAGTTTAAGTGCCGCCAACAATGAGCAGTTCTTC
.	TRBV19	TRBJ2-3	TRBD2	CASSMAGGNTDTQYF	TGTGCCAGTAGTATGGCGGGAGGGAACACAGATACGCAGTATTTT
.	TRBV7-6	TRBJ2-7	TRBD2	CASSLSGGYEQYF	TGTGCCAGCAGCTTATCCGGGGGGTACGAGCAGTACTTC
.	TRBV19	TRBJ2-1	TRBD2	CASLGLAGGESYNEQFF	TGTGCCAGCCTGGGACTAGCGGGAGGGGAATCCTACAATGAGCAGTTCTTC
.	TRBV27	TRBJ1-1	.	CASSPQGPTTEAFF	TGTGCCAGCAGTCCACAGGGCCCCACCACTGAAGCTTTCTTT
.	TRBV6-6	TRBJ2-7	.	CASSYVSLDEQYF	TGTGCCAGCAGTTACGTGTCGCTTGACGAGCAGTACTTC
.	TRBV6-5	TRBJ2-3	TRBD1	CASSLRRQGPLYF	TGTGCCAGCAGCCTCCGTCGACAGGGGCCGCTGTATTTT
.	TRBV10-2	TRBJ1-1	.	CASSYSNTEAFF	TGCGCCAGCTCATACTCGAACACTGAAGCTTTCTTT
.	TRBV30	TRBJ1-1	.	CAWSVGGFNTEAFF	TGTGCCTGGAGTGTAGGAGGGTTCAACACTGAAGCTTTCTTT
once	TRBV10-3	TRBJ1-2	.	CAISESLFEDNRGGYTF	TGTGCCATCAGTGAGTCCCTCTTTGAAGATAACCGAGGAGGCTACACCTTC
.	TRBV4-1	TRBJ1-4	.	CASSQGGEKLFF	TGCGCCAGCAGCCAAGGGGGTGAAAAACTGTTTTTT
.	TRBV7-6	TRBJ1-1	.	CASSSPSGVQGYTEAFF	TGTGCCAGCAGCTCCCCCTCAGGGGTACAGGGCTACACTGAAGCTTTCTTT
.	TRBV7-2	TRBJ2-5	.	CASSLVFPQETQYF	TGTGCCAGCAGCTTAGTGTTCCCGCAAGAGACCCAGTACTTC
.	TRBV28	TRBJ2-1	.	CASSLYTSSYNEQFF	TGTGCCAGCAGTTTATACACTAGCTCCTACAATGAGCAGTTCTTC
.	TRBV29-1	TRBJ2-1	TRBD1	CSVETGWYNEQFF	TGCAGCGTTGAGACAGGGTGGTACAATGAGCAGTTCTTC
.	TRBV6-5	TRBJ2-3	TRBD2	CASSKLAGATDTQYF	TGTGCCAGCAGTAAACTAGCGGGAGCGACAGATACGCAGTATTTT
.	TRBV9	TRBJ2-1	TRBD2	CASSGLAGAGNEQFF	TGTGCCAGCAGCGGTCTAGCGGGAGCTGGGAATGAGCAGTTCTTC
.	TRBV5-4	TRBJ2-2	TRBD2	CASSLDGGRIRTGELFF	TGTGCCAGCAGCTTGGATGGCGGGAGGATCAGGACCGGGGAGCTGTTTTTT
.	TRBV18	TRBJ1-1	TRBD1	CASSRQGDTEAFF	TGTGCCAGCTCCAGACAGGGGGACACTGAAGCTTTCTTT
.	TRBV9	TRBJ2-2	.	CASSPPGGELFF	TGTGCCAGCAGCCCGCCCGGCGGGGAGCTGTTTTTT
.	TRBV2	TRBJ2-1	.	CASSVADNEQFF	TGTGCCAGCAGTGTTGCGGACAATGAGCAGTTCTTC
.	TRBV5-1	TRBJ1-2	.	CASSLGLTDMGGNYGYTF	TGCGCCAGCAGCTTGGGTTTGACTGATATGGGGGGCAACTATGGCTACACCTTC
.	TRBV11-1	TRBJ2-7	.	CASSFLGSSSYEQYF	TGTGCCAGCAGCTTCCTCGGATCAAGCTCCTACGAGCAGTACTTC
few	TRBV28	TRBJ1-1	.	CASSQSRVMNTEAFF	TGTGCCAGCAGTCAAAGCAGGGTGATGAACACTGAAGCTTTCTTT
.	TRBV5-8	TRBJ2-7	.	CASSLQSGRFFDEQYF	TGTGCCAGCAGCTTGCAATCCGGACGGTTCTTTGACGAGCAGTACTTC
.	TRBV11-2	TRBJ2-2	TRBD1	CASSLAGGEAGELFF	TGTGCCAGCAGCTTAGCAGGGGGCGAGGCCGGGGAGCTGTTTTTT
.	TRBV7-2	TRBJ2-1	.	CASSPLEYNEQFF	TGTGCCAGCAGCCCTCTAGAGTACAATGAGCAGTTCTTC
.	TRBV10-3	TRBJ1-1	.	CAISETGLTEAFF	TGTGCCATCAGTGAGACAGGCCTTACTGAAGCTTTCTTT
.	TRBV2	TRBJ2-1	.	CASSGTLLNGEQFF	TGTGCCAGCAGTGGGACTCTCTTGAATGGTGAGCAGTTCTTC
once	TRBV28	TRBJ2-5	TRBD2	CASSLFPSSGWARETQYF	TGTGCCAGCAGTTTATTCCCATCTAGCGGGTGGGCAAGGGAGACCCAGTACTTC
.	TRBV9	TRBJ2-1	.	CASSDTTGRWGEQFF	TGTGCCAGCAGCGATACTACTGGGCGCTGGGGTGAGCAGTTCTTC
.	TRBV2	TRBJ2-7	TRBD2	CASSEGTSGRYEQYF	TGTGCCAGCAGTGAAGGGACTAGCGGGAGGTACGAGCAGTACTTC
.	TRBV6-1	TRBJ2-3	TRBD2	CASSEIVGRLAPDTQYF	TGTGCCAGCAGTGAAATAGTAGGGAGACTAGCACCCGATACGCAGTATTTT
.	TRBV19	TRBJ2-7	.	CASSPWGQGFYEQYF	TGTGCCAGTAGCCCCTGGGGGCAGGGATTTTACGAGCAGTACTTC
.	TRBV2	TRBJ2-1	TRBD2	CASSVGTSGSNNEQFF	TGTGCCAGCAGTGTCGGGACTAGCGGGAGTAATAATGAGCAGTTCTTC
.	TRBV11-3	TRBJ2-7	TRBD2	CASSLTSGRAYEQYF	TGTGCCAGCAGCTTGACGAGCGGGAGGGCCTACGAGCAGTACTTC